Below are 7 T cell receptor beta chains sequenced from a single sample in a study of graft-versus-host responses after intestinal transplantation listed by TCRdb under 2021. Library creation used the immunoSEQ multiplex PCR assay. This is the immuneACCESS table as TCRdb keeps it, with only in-frame sequences that have V and J called. A part of the clones is gone; compared with another copy, unresolved V genes explain less than half, and the rest is unexplained. The sample records about 97,000 clones, 75% to 95% of which are singletons. 15% to 20% of the sample goes to the ten largest clones. Material: PBMCs, obtained about 440 days after intestinal transplant. Receptor source: a human patient who received an intestinal transplant, so some T cells may come from the graft donor.

This chain connects TRBV6-5 to TRBJ1-1; D remains unclear. CDR3 length equals 12 residues. The V gene lost 5 bases and the J gene lost 5 bases, with 9 bases spanning the gap. Germline assignment: CDR1 MNHEY and CDR2 SVGAGI. CDR3 bases: TGTGCCAGCAGTGGTCAGGTGACTGAAGCTTTCTTT. It specifies CASSGQVTEAFF.

The chain carries TRBV11-2 and TRBJ2-1; D is ambiguous. Germline lookup yields CDR1 SGHAT and CDR2 FQNNGV. V shed 5 bases and J shed 2 bases, with 10 bases lying between them. This CDR3 comprises 14 residues. CDR3 nucleotides: TGTGCCAGCAGCCCCGCAGTCGCCTACAATGAGCAGTTCTTC. Its protein product is CASSPAVAYNEQFF.

The chain uses TRBV7-6 and TRBJ2-7; no clear D. V lost 1 base and J lost 7, with 11 bases in between. The CDR3 sequence is 13 residues long. The germline V gene encodes CDR1 SGHVS and CDR2 FNYEAQ. This CDR3 is CASSLGLGQEQYF. The CDR3 DNA reads as TGTGCCAGCAGCTTAGGGTTAGGGCAAGAGCAGTACTTC.

The J gene is TRBJ2-7, the V gene TRBV29-1; 7 bases fit TRBD1. In germline, CDR1 is SQVTM, CDR2 ANQGSEA. There are 12 residues in the CDR3. V shed 6 bases and J 5 bases; nucleotides not matched to a gene: 7. This CDR3 reads CSVRQGAHEQYF. DNA for the CDR3: TGCAGCGTCCGACAGGGCGCGCACGAGCAGTACTTC.

The chain is built from TRBV2 and TRBJ1-5; D is perhaps TRBD1 (5 bases). V lost 4 bases and J lost 2, with 9 bases in between. This CDR3 contains 14 residues. Germline V gene sequence: CDR1 SNHLY, CDR2 FYNNEI. The CDR3 nucleotides are TGTGCCAGCAGTGCCCTAGGGGGCAATCAGCCCCAGCATTTT. The encoded protein is CASSALGGNQPQHF.

This rearrangement joins TRBV7-9 to TRBJ1-2; a possible D gene is TRBD1 (5 bases). The CDR3 has 16 residues. Germline assignment: CDR1 SEHNR and CDR2 FQNEAQ (reference sequence). Trimming left V 3 bases short and J 1 base short, with 15 bases between. The CDR3 sequence: CASSFLQGTGNYGYTF. The CDR3 bases are TGTGCCAGCAGCTTTCTCCAGGGAACGGGTAACTATGGCTACACCTTC.

This clone was picked up one time. An end of the junction differs from the germline gene, which may be a read error. The chain carries TRBV9 and TRBJ2-2; TRBD2 aligns across 9 bases. Germline CDR1 is SGDLS and CDR2 is YYNGEE. CDR3 length: 16 amino acids. The CDR3 sequence: CASTVALAGNTGELFF. CDR3 DNA: TGTGCCAGCACCGTAGCACTAGCGGGGAACACCGGGGAGCTGTTTTTT.